This T cell receptor (beta chain) was sequenced during a study of T cell changes during pregnancy in multiple sclerosis. Germline CDR1 reads SGHRS; CDR2 reads YFSETQ. CDR3 length: 15 residues. V shed 3 bases, J shed 5 bases, and the junction held 4 bases outside the gene matches. Profiling relied on immunoSEQ multiplex PCR, and the TCRdb table lists in-frame clones only, not all of them. Of roughly 50,000 clones listed, over 80% are singletons. V gene TRBV5-1 combines with J gene TRBJ1-4; 10 nucleotides match TRBD1. This clonotype was sampled from a female donor with multiple sclerosis, enrolled in a pregnancy study. Material: CD4+ T cells from peripheral blood mononuclear cells, obtained in the third trimester of pregnancy. Written as DNA, the CDR3 is TGCGCCAGCAGCTCTCCGGGACAGGGGAATGAAAAACTGTTTTTT. It yields the protein CASSSPGQGNEKLFF.